A selection of T cell receptor beta chains follows, all from one sample in a study of regulatory T cells in long-lasting Graves disease. TCRdb re-derived calls from the multiplex PCR reads in MiXCR, one entry per CDR3 protein. The sample has 300,000 to 500,000 distinct CDR3 sequences; less than 25% are singletons. Sequenced here: peripheral blood mononuclear cells (PBMCs), sampled when the disease was refractory, from a patient treated with antithyroid drugs. The receptors stem from a female donor with Graves disease. Both conserved end residues are part of each CDR3. The order of the fields is V gene, J gene, D gene, clone size, CDR3 protein, CDR3 DNA. The D gene is left open where the match is weak. The size entry is marked missing in some rows and otherwise reads once, few, many or a size class.

V gene: TRBV18
J gene: TRBJ1-2
D gene: .
clone size: many
CDR3 protein: CASSPTDSYGYTF
CDR3 DNA: TGTGCCAGCTCACCAACGGACAGTTATGGCTACACCTTC

V gene: TRBV6-2/TRBV6-3
J gene: TRBJ1-2
D gene: TRBD1
clone size: .
CDR3 protein: CASSSRTGGDYYGYTF
CDR3 DNA: TGTGCCAGCAGTTCCAGGACAGGGGGCGACTACTATGGCTACACCTTC

V gene: TRBV5-5
J gene: TRBJ2-7
D gene: TRBD2
clone size: .
CDR3 protein: CASIPAPGLVTSHEQYF
CDR3 DNA: TGTGCCAGCATCCCCGCTCCGGGACTAGTGACTTCCCACGAGCAGTACTTC

V gene: TRBV6-1
J gene: TRBJ2-2
D gene: .
clone size: few
CDR3 protein: CATQTQADTGELFF
CDR3 DNA: TGTGCCACCCAGACTCAAGCGGACACCGGGGAGCTGTTTTTT

V gene: TRBV24-1
J gene: TRBJ1-2
D gene: TRBD1
clone size: .
CDR3 protein: CATSDRDRGRYAGYTF
CDR3 DNA: TGTGCCACCAGTGATCGGGACAGGGGAAGGTATGCGGGCTACACCTTC

V gene: TRBV18
J gene: TRBJ2-7
D gene: TRBD2
clone size: few
CDR3 protein: CASSPPRAGGQTYEQYF
CDR3 DNA: TGTGCCAGCTCACCACCGAGGGCGGGAGGACAAACCTACGAGCAGTACTTC

V gene: TRBV6-2/TRBV6-3
J gene: TRBJ2-2
D gene: TRBD2
clone size: many
CDR3 protein: CASSLQGGNGELFF
CDR3 DNA: TGTGCCAGCAGTTTGCAGGGAGGGAACGGGGAGCTGTTTTTT

V gene: TRBV6-2/TRBV6-3
J gene: TRBJ1-2
D gene: .
clone size: .
CDR3 protein: CASSAQTVNYGHTF
CDR3 DNA: TGTGCCAGCAGTGCCCAGACAGTCAACTATGGCCACACCTTC

V gene: TRBV16
J gene: TRBJ1-4
D gene: .
clone size: few
CDR3 protein: CASSQSGGRGEKLFF
CDR3 DNA: TGTGCCAGCAGCCAATCCGGGGGGAGAGGTGAAAAACTGTTTTTT

V gene: TRBV7-2
J gene: TRBJ1-6
D gene: .
clone size: many
CDR3 protein: CASSLVWYNSPLHF
CDR3 DNA: TGTGCCAGCAGCTTAGTCTGGTATAATTCACCCCTCCACTTT

V gene: TRBV3-1
J gene: TRBJ2-7
D gene: TRBD2
clone size: .
CDR3 protein: CASSWSSGSYEQYF
CDR3 DNA: TGTGCCAGCAGCTGGTCTAGCGGTTCCTACGAGCAGTACTTC

V gene: TRBV9
J gene: TRBJ2-6
D gene: .
clone size: .
CDR3 protein: CASSVAPPSSGANVLTF
CDR3 DNA: TGTGCCAGCAGCGTAGCCCCCCCGAGCTCTGGGGCCAACGTCCTGACTTTC

V gene: TRBV28
J gene: TRBJ2-7
D gene: .
clone size: many
CDR3 protein: CASTSSYEQYF
CDR3 DNA: TGTGCCAGCACCTCATCCTACGAGCAGTACTTC

V gene: TRBV6-2/TRBV6-3
J gene: TRBJ1-1
D gene: .
clone size: many
CDR3 protein: CASSYQAMNTEAFF
CDR3 DNA: TGTGCCAGCAGTTACCAGGCGATGAACACTGAAGCTTTCTTT

V gene: TRBV27
J gene: TRBJ2-7
D gene: TRBD2
clone size: many
CDR3 protein: CASSPTTGGRLYEQYF
CDR3 DNA: TGTGCCAGCAGTCCTACCACGGGCGGGAGATTGTACGAGCAGTACTTC

V gene: TRBV12-3/TRBV12-4
J gene: TRBJ1-5
D gene: .
clone size: many
CDR3 protein: CASSFRVAGQPQHF
CDR3 DNA: TGTGCCAGCAGTTTCAGGGTGGCGGGTCAGCCCCAGCATTTT